The 21 T cell receptor beta chains below all came from one sample that was sequenced in a study of blood T cell repertoires in COVID-19. The protocol was immunoSEQ multiplex PCR, while the TCRdb copy is restricted to in-frame clones and leaves out a portion. This table holds around 230,000 clones, 86% found once. What was sequenced was PBMCs or T cells enriched from blood (not recorded which). These TCRs come from a woman between 40 and 55 years old with acute COVID-19.

The genes are TRBV7-8 and TRBJ1-5; maybe TRBD1 (5 bases). The V end lost 0 bases, the J end lost 0 bases, and 12 bases lay between the germline ends. Looked up from germline, CDR1 is SGHVS and CDR2 is FQNEAQ. CDR3 length equals 17 residues. The CDR3 loop is CASSLAGTVHSNQPQHF. The CDR3 nucleotides are TGTGCCAGCAGCTTAGCCGGGACTGTCCATAGCAATCAGCCCCAGCATTTT.

The chain joins TRBV19 to TRBJ1-4; 7 bases match TRBD1. Losses at the gene ends were 4 bases for V and 10 bases for J; bases not matched to a gene: 9. The CDR3 extends over 14 amino acids. Germline loops: CDR1 LNHDA, CDR2 SQIVND (reference sequence). CDR3 DNA sequence: TGTGCCAGTAGTAAAACCCCGACAGGGAGAAAACTGTTTTTT. This gives the protein CASSKTPTGRKLFF.

The chain joins TRBV19 to TRBJ2-1, with 10 bases lining up with TRBD1. Germline-derived CDR1 and CDR2 are LNHDA and SQIVND (reference sequence). With 5 bases clipped from V and 6 bases from J, the junction kept 7 bases outside the gene matches. There are 15 residues in the CDR3. The CDR3 nucleotides are TGTGCCAGTAGTCAGGGACAGGGGTATGCCAATGAGCAGTTCTTC. Encoded protein: CASSQGQGYANEQFF.

The J gene is TRBJ1-5, the V gene TRBV12-3 or TRBV12-4; 9 bases match TRBD1. There are 12 residues in the CDR3. V was clipped by 8 bases and J by 6 bases; unmatched bases: 2. The CDR3, as DNA: TGTGCCAGCGGACAGGGGAGTCAGCCCCAGCATTTT. Translation gives CASGQGSQPQHF.

V usage is TRBV5-1 and J usage is TRBJ2-7, with 7 bases fitting TRBD1. CDR3 size: 14 residues. The germline gives CDR1 SGHRS, CDR2 YFSETQ. The junction had 11 bases not matched to a gene; V was cut back by 4 bases and J by 7 bases. The CDR3: CASSLETGWREQYF. CDR3 nucleotide sequence: TGCGCCAGCAGCCTCGAGACAGGGTGGAGGGAGCAGTACTTC.

In this sample, this clone turned up a few times. The rearrangement uses TRBV7-9 and TRBJ2-5; D might be TRBD2 (6 bases). The ends were cut back, 5 bases at V and 2 bases at J, with 9 bases in the middle. Germline CDR1 is SEHNR and CDR2 is FQNEAQ (reference sequence). CDR3 length: 13 residues. CDR3 nucleotide sequence: TGTGCCAGCAGCCGACTAGGGCAAGAGACCCAGTACTTC. Amino acid sequence: CASSRLGQETQYF.

The V and J genes are TRBV7-9 and TRBJ2-1, with 11 bases fitting TRBD2. V was clipped by 5 bases and J by 5 bases; unmatched bases: 5. The CDR3 is made up of 15 amino acids. The germline gives CDR1 SEHNR, CDR2 FQNEAQ (reference sequence). CDR3 loop: CASSPGTSGDNEQFF. The CDR3 DNA reads TGTGCCAGCAGCCCGGGGACTAGCGGAGACAATGAGCAGTTCTTC.

The chain is built from TRBV10-2 and TRBJ2-7; no clear D gene. CDR1 is WSHSY and CDR2 is SAAADI in the germline V gene. Trimming took off 2 bases at V and 0 bases at J, with 11 bases between the two ends. The CDR3 has 15 residues. The CDR3: CASSERGYYSYEQYF. In DNA, the CDR3 is TGCGCCAGCAGTGAGAGAGGTTACTACTCCTACGAGCAGTACTTC.

The V call is TRBV5-1, the J call TRBJ2-5; D ambiguous. The CDR3 runs to 13 residues. V lost 1 base, J lost 5 bases, and 9 bases lay in between. The germline gives CDR1 SGHRS, CDR2 YFSETQ. CDR3 nucleotide sequence: TGCGCCAGCAGCTTGAACATCGGGGAGACCCAGTACTTC. Amino acid sequence: CASSLNIGETQYF.

The chain employs TRBV5-1 and TRBJ2-1; D possibly corresponds to TRBD2 (6 bases). CDR3 length: 16 residues. In germline, CDR1 is SGHRS, CDR2 YFSETQ. V lost 4 bases, J lost 7 bases, and 21 bases lay in between. CDR3 loop: CASSHYIGSLANEQFF. The CDR3 DNA reads as TGCGCCAGCAGCCACTACATCGGGAGTTTGGCGAATGAGCAGTTCTTC.

This chain joins TRBV7-6 and TRBJ2-2; 10 bases map to TRBD2. Germline V gene data show CDR1 as SGHVS and CDR2 as FNYEAQ. The CDR3 contains 17 residues. Losses at the gene ends were 5 bases for V and 0 bases for J; bases not matched to a gene: 6. In DNA, the CDR3 is TGTGCCAGCAGCCCCGGGAGCGGGAGGGCGAACACCGGGGAGCTGTTTTTT. It yields the protein CASSPGSGRANTGELFF.

This chain joins TRBV5-1 and TRBJ2-7, with 14 bases fitting TRBD2. The V gene end was trimmed by 0 bases and the J gene end by 6 bases; junction bases not matched to a gene: 11. This CDR3 comprises 18 residues. The germline V gene has CDR1 SGHRS and CDR2 YFSETQ. The chain's CDR3 is CASSLVTSGRALFGEQYF. Here the CDR3 DNA reads TGCGCCAGCAGCTTGGTGACTAGCGGGAGGGCCTTGTTTGGCGAGCAGTACTTC.

The chain employs TRBV30 and TRBJ1-5, with D perhaps matching TRBD1 (5 bases). V lost 2 bases to trimming and J lost 5 bases, with 10 bases between them. CDR1 and CDR2 from the germline V gene are GTSNPN and SVGIG (reference sequence). This CDR3 is 13 amino acids long. The CDR3 sequence: CAWSRGIDQPQHF. CDR3 nucleotide sequence: TGTGCCTGGAGTCGGGGGATAGATCAGCCCCAGCATTTT. The variable domain in full, with the rest retrieved from reference TRBV30 and TRBJ1-5, is SQTIHQWPATLVQPVGSPLSLECTVEGTSNPNLYWYRQAAGRGLQLLFYSVGIGQISSEVPQNLSASRPQDRQFILSSKKLLLSDSGFYLCAWSRGIDQPQHFGDGTRLSIL.

V and J are TRBV18 and TRBJ1-1; D call uncertain. V dropped 2 bases and J dropped 0 bases, with 16 bases sitting between them. The CDR3 is 17 amino acids. Germline CDR1 is KGHSH and CDR2 is LQKENI. The CDR3: CASSPEAVGRVNTEAFF. In DNA form, the CDR3 reads TGTGCCAGCTCACCAGAGGCCGTAGGGAGAGTGAACACTGAAGCTTTCTTT.

This clone turned up a few times. This chain connects TRBV4-2 to TRBJ2-2; D not certain. The CDR3 runs to 14 residues. From germline, CDR1 is LGHNA and CDR2 YNFKEQ. V lost 2 bases and J lost 1, with 5 bases in between. The CDR3 loop is CASSQSRNTGELFF. CDR3 DNA sequence: TGTGCCAGCAGCCAATCGCGGAACACCGGGGAGCTGTTTTTT.

The chain recombines TRBV5-5 with TRBJ2-7; 12 bases match TRBD1. V gave up 5 bases and J gave up 6 bases; unmatched junction bases: 9. CDR3 size: 15 residues. Per the germline V gene, CDR1 is SGHKS and CDR2 is YYEKEE (reference sequence). The CDR3 protein is CASSSPGQGAFEQYF. The CDR3 DNA reads as TGTGCCAGCAGTTCACCGGGACAGGGGGCTTTCGAGCAGTACTTC.

This chain links TRBV27 with TRBJ2-2, with 9 bases that match TRBD1. The length of the CDR3 is 13 residues. In germline, CDR1 is MNHEY, CDR2 SMNVEV (reference sequence). The V gene end was trimmed by 5 bases and the J gene end by 8 bases; junction bases not matched to a gene: 3. CDR3 nucleotides: TGTGCCAGCAGTACAGACAGGGGGGGGGAGCTGTTTTTT. Amino acids: CASSTDRGGELFF.

The CDR3 DNA is TGCGCCAGCTCCGAGTCAGGGAAGTCGAACACTGAAGCTTTCTTT. Translating gives CASSESGKSNTEAFF. The rearrangement uses TRBV5-1 and TRBJ1-1; the D gene is possibly TRBD1 (5 bases). The CDR3 consists of 15 residues. CDR1 and CDR2 from the germline V gene are SGHRS and YFSETQ. Trimming stripped 7 bases from V and 1 base from J, with 17 bases between.

The V and J genes are TRBV6-1 and TRBJ1-2, with D perhaps TRBD1 (6 bases). CDR3 size: 15 residues. V was clipped by 2 bases and J by 3 bases, with 13 bases between them. CDR1 and CDR2 from the germline V gene are MNHNS and SASEGT. The CDR3 DNA follows: TGTGCCAGCAGTGAACTAGACGGGGGGCACTATGGCTACACCTTC. Amino acid sequence: CASSELDGGHYGYTF.

This sequence joins TRBV11-1 and TRBJ2-3; 8 bases match TRBD2. Germline V lookup: CDR1 SGHAT, CDR2 FQDESV (reference sequence). The ends lost 8 bases at V and 0 bases at J; junction bases unmatched: 10. The CDR3 consists of 16 residues. This CDR3 reads CASGGERETSTDTQYF. CDR3 DNA sequence: TGTGCCAGCGGAGGGGAGCGGGAGACTAGCACAGATACGCAGTATTTT.

This sequence joins TRBV5-6 and TRBJ2-7; D may be TRBD2 (5 bases). Between the trimmed V and J ends, which lost 2 bases and 6 bases, there was a span of 15 bases. Looked up from germline, CDR1 is SGHDT and CDR2 is YYEEEE. The CDR3 is made up of 14 amino acids. For the CDR3, the DNA is TGTGCCAGCAGCTTTGTGGGAGCCCTCAGCGAGCAGTACTTC. Protein product: CASSFVGALSEQYF.